Listed below are T cell receptor beta chains from one sample, sequenced in a study of T cells in Graves' hyperthyroidism and ophthalmopathy. MiXCR, run by TCRdb on the multiplex PCR reads, gives a single entry per CDR3 protein. Here the sample spans about 480,000 distinct CDR3 sequences, about an eighth being singletons. The source material was blood. These receptors all stem from a woman in her late teens or twenties with Graves' hyperthyroidism. Both conserved end residues are part of each CDR3. A D gene is named only where the DNA matches it firmly.

D,V,CDR3
TRBD2,TRBV10-1,CASSGLVVAGTAGELFF
TRBD2,TRBV7-9,CASSSSGSVYNEQFF
.,TRBV24-1,CATSDPIAAREGTQYF
.,TRBV29-1,CSVDNTSGEQYF
.,TRBV20-1,CSGSLGSDTQYF
TRBD1,TRBV7-9,CASRNGQGLYNEQFF
.,TRBV20-1,CSARGSETSEQFF
.,TRBV27,CASSLAAVTEAFF
.,TRBV10-3,CAIGDRYSKNIQYF
.,TRBV7-9,CASSWPGMVYGYTF
TRBD1,TRBV6-2/TRBV6-3,CASSYLTGEAQPQHF
.,TRBV30,CASLWDLLGGELFF
.,TRBV12-3/TRBV12-4,CVSGSSNQPQHF
.,TRBV3-1,CASSLRSGQGATQYF
TRBD2,TRBV20-1,CSARKTSGSYNEQFF
.,TRBV6-1,CASILGIADTQYF
.,TRBV11-3,CASSLESTRHTEAFF
TRBD2,TRBV2,CASRKREADTQYF
TRBD1,TRBV7-2,CASSSRTGANTGELFF
.,TRBV27,CASSLGGDNEQFF
TRBD1,TRBV20-1,CSARRAGQANTEAFF
.,TRBV29-1,CSVEGQLETQYF
.,TRBV2,CASTQAQGSGANVLTF
.,TRBV19,CATHQYGYTF
.,TRBV14,CASSQRRQSTSTDTQYF
.,TRBV6-2/TRBV6-3,CASSYYSGADGYTF
TRBD2,TRBV5-1,CASSLASGRATFF
TRBD2,TRBV19,CASSIGTSGNYEQFF
TRBD1,TRBV30,CAWSVGDSYEQYF
TRBD2,TRBV2,CASRIRLAGTNEQFF
.,TRBV19,CASLHGKLFF
.,TRBV4-1,CASSQDHFGTEAFF